Each of the 13 T cell receptor beta chains below was sequenced from the same sample in a study of control samples from healthy donors and cancer patients. Repertoires were generated with immunoSEQ multiplex PCR, while TCRdb's copy carries only in-frame clones and drops some. The sample shows some 140,000 clones, approximately 94% of them seen only once. Sample: blood. The receptors come from a man in his forties in good health.

The chain recombines TRBV11-2 with TRBJ1-2; possible D gene TRBD1, 6 bases. The CDR3 is 17 residues long. In germline, CDR1 is SGHAT, CDR2 FQNNGV. V gave up 0 bases and J gave up 2 bases, with 16 bases separating them. The CDR3 protein is CASSLEMAGGQNYGYTF. CDR3 in DNA: TGTGCCAGCAGCTTAGAGATGGCCGGGGGGCAGAACTATGGCTACACCTTC.

In this sample, this clone turned up once. The rearrangement links TRBV7-2 to TRBJ2-1, with 8 positions matching TRBD1. The J segment lost 8 bases and the V segment lost 4 bases, leaving 7 bases of the junction unmatched. This CDR3 has 14 residues. Germline V gene data show CDR1 as SGHTA and CDR2 as FQGNSA. The CDR3 nucleotides are TGTGCCAGCAGCTCCAAGCCAGGGGGCGATGAGCAGTTCTTC. Translated, it gives CASSSKPGGDEQFF.

This chain connects TRBV21-1 to TRBJ1-1. TRBV21-1 is listed as a pseudogene. The CDR3 totals 20 residues. The CDR3: CASSKPLGTPESNMNTEAFF. CDR3 nucleotide sequence: TGTGCCAGCAGCAAGCCCCTCGGGACCCCGGAATCCAATATGAACACTGAAGCTTTCTTT.

CDR3 nucleotides: TGTGCCAGTAGTGAAGGACAGCTAGTCAATCAGCCCCAGCATTTT. Translated: CASSEGQLVNQPQHF. The chain links TRBV19 to TRBJ1-5; perhaps TRBD1 as D (6 bases). Trimming took 5 bases from V and 3 from J, leaving 14 bases between them. Germline CDR1 LNHDA, CDR2 SQIVND (reference sequence). The CDR3 has 15 residues.

This sequence joins TRBV4-1 and TRBJ1-2; 9 bases align to TRBD1. The ends lost 3 bases at V and 5 bases at J; junction bases unmatched: 1. CDR3 length: 13 amino acids. Germline V lookup: CDR1 MGHRA, CDR2 YSYEKL. The CDR3 sequence is CASSQGQGYGYTF. CDR3 DNA: TGCGCCAGCAGCCAGGGACAGGGATATGGCTACACCTTC.

The rearrangement joins TRBV19 to TRBJ1-1; D gene ambiguous. Germline CDR1 and CDR2: LNHDA and SQIVND (reference sequence). This CDR3 contains 14 residues. Trimming left V 5 bases short and J 3 bases short, with 13 bases between. The CDR3 spells CASSRSDGDTEAFF. CDR3 in DNA: TGTGCCAGTAGTCGCTCGGATGGGGACACTGAAGCTTTCTTT. The complete variable domain, with remaining parts taken from reference TRBV19 and TRBJ1-1, reads DGGITQSPKYLFRKEGQNVTLSCEQNLNHDAMYWYRQDPGQGLRLIYYSQIVNDFQKGDIAEGYSVSREKKESFPLTVTSAQKNPTAFYLCASSRSDGDTEAFFGQGTRLTVV.

V and J are TRBV7-8 and TRBJ2-3; the match to TRBD2 covers 12 bases. With 5 bases clipped from V and 3 bases from J, the junction kept 9 bases outside the gene matches. Germline CDR1 reads SGHVS; CDR2 reads FQNEAQ. The CDR3 extends over 17 amino acids. CDR3 DNA sequence: TGTGCCAGCAGCCCACTAGCGGGGGGCGGAATTACAGATACGCAGTATTTT. Translation: CASSPLAGGGITDTQYF.

This rearrangement joins TRBV28 to TRBJ1-2; no firm D call. This CDR3 is built from 13 residues. The V and J ends lost 5 bases and 3 bases respectively, with 10 bases between them. Germline assignment: CDR1 MDHEN and CDR2 SYDVKM. The CDR3 here is CASSKGKDYGYTF. The CDR3 region has the DNA TGTGCCAGCAGTAAAGGGAAAGACTATGGCTACACCTTC.

This chain links TRBV15 with TRBJ2-1; D gene unclear. CDR1 is LNHNV, CDR2 YYDKDF, per germline (reference sequence). V was cut by 0 bases and J by 7 bases, with 13 bases left in between. The CDR3 runs to 15 residues. The CDR3 region has the DNA TGTGCCACCAGCAGAGATACCCGGGCTTTGAATGAGCAGTTCTTC. This codes for CATSRDTRALNEQFF.

The V and J genes are TRBV6-2 or TRBV6-3 and TRBJ1-1; D gene unclear. The CDR3 has 15 residues. Trimming took off 4 bases at V and 1 base at J, with 13 bases between the two ends. In germline, CDR1 is MNHEY, CDR2 SVGEGT. The CDR3 bases are TGTGCCAGCAGTTCACCGGGGAGAGGGAACACTGAAGCTTTCTTT. Translating it yields CASSSPGRGNTEAFF.

The chain employs TRBV18 and TRBJ2-1, with 13 positions matching TRBD2. The trim removed 3 bases at V and 7 bases at J, leaving 3 bases unmatched. Germline-derived CDR1 and CDR2 are KGHSH and LQKENI. The CDR3 runs 15 residues. This CDR3 reads CASSPGTSGENEQFF. The DNA of the CDR3 is TGTGCCAGCTCACCCGGGACTAGCGGGGAAAATGAGCAGTTCTTC.

The rearrangement joins TRBV9 to TRBJ1-2; D is perhaps TRBD1 (6 bases). The CDR3 is 16 amino acids. Germline CDR1 is SGDLS and CDR2 is YYNGEE. V was cut by 0 bases and J by 7 bases, with 19 bases left in between. The CDR3 sequence is CASSVDPAGALSGYTF. CDR3 DNA: TGTGCCAGCAGCGTAGATCCGGCAGGGGCCTTGTCTGGCTACACCTTC.

The CDR3 region is CASSLGRIEYTEAFF. The CDR3 region has the DNA TGTGCCAGCAGCCTCGGGAGAATTGAATACACTGAAGCTTTCTTT. The V gene is TRBV14, the J gene TRBJ1-1; no definite D call. Looked up from germline, CDR1 is SGHDN and CDR2 is FVKESK. This CDR3 comprises 15 residues. V lost 4 bases to trimming and J lost 3 bases, with 15 bases between them.